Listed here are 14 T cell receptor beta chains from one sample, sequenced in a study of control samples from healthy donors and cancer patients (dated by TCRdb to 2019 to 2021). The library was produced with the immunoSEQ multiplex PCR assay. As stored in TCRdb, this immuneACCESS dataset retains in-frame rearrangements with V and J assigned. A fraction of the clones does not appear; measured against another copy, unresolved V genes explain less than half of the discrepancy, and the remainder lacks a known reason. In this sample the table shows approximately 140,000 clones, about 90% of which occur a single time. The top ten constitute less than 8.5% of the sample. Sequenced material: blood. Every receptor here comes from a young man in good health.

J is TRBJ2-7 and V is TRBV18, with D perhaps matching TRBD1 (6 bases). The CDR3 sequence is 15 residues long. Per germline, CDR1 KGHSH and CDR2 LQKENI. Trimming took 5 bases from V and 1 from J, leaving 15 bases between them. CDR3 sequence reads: CASSASDRASYEQYF. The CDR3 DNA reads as TGTGCCAGCTCAGCCTCGGACAGAGCGTCCTACGAGCAGTACTTC.

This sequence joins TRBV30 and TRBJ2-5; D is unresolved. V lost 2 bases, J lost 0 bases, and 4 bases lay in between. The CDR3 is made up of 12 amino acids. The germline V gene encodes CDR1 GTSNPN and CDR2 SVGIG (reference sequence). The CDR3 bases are TGTGCCTGGAGTTACAACCAAGAGACCCAGTACTTC. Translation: CAWSYNQETQYF.

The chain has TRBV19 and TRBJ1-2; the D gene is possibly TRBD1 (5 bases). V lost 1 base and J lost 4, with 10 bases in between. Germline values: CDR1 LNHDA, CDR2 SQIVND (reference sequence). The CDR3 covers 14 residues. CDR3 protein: CASSIGGVAYGYTF. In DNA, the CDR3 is TGTGCCAGTAGTATAGGGGGGGTTGCCTATGGCTACACCTTC.

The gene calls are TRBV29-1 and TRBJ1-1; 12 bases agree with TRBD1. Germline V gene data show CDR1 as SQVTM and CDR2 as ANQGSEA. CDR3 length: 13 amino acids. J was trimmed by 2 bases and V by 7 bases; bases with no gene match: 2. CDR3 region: CSGGQGANTEAFF. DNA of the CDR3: TGCAGCGGGGGACAGGGGGCCAACACTGAAGCTTTCTTT.

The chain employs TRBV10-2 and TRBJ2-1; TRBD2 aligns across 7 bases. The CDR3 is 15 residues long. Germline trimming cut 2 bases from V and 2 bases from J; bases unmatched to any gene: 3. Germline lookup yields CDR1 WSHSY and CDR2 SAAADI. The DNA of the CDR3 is TGCGCCAGCAGTGAGGCGGGGGACCCCTACAATGAGCAGTTCTTC. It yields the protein CASSEAGDPYNEQFF.

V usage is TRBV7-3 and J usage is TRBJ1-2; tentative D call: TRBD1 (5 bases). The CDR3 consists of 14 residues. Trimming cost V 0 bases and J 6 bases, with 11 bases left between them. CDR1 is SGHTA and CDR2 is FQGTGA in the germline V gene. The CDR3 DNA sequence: TGTGCCAGCAGCTTAACGGGGGAAGAGAATGGCTACACCTTC. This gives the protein CASSLTGEENGYTF.

This CDR3 reads CASSYMTGLNTEAFF. For the CDR3, the DNA is TGCGCCAGCAGCTACATGACAGGGCTGAACACTGAAGCTTTCTTT. The rearrangement uses TRBV5-1 and TRBJ1-1; 7 bases line up with TRBD1. The CDR3 extends over 15 amino acids. Germline V lookup: CDR1 SGHRS, CDR2 YFSETQ. J was trimmed by 0 bases and V by 3 bases; bases with no gene match: 5.

The CDR3 DNA reads TGTGCCACCTCCCCCCCGGGACAGGGCTATGAGCAGTTCTTC. This encodes CATSPPGQGYEQFF. The chain employs TRBV24-1 and TRBJ2-1; 9 nucleotides agree with TRBD1. This CDR3 is 14 amino acids long. Per germline, CDR1 KGHDR and CDR2 SFDVKD. V was clipped by 9 bases and J by 8 bases; unmatched bases: 10.

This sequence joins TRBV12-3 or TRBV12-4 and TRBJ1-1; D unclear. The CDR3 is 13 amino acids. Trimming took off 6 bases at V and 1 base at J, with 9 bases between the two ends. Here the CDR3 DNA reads TGTGCCAGCAGCAGCCGGGAGAACACTGAAGCTTTCTTT. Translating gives CASSSRENTEAFF.

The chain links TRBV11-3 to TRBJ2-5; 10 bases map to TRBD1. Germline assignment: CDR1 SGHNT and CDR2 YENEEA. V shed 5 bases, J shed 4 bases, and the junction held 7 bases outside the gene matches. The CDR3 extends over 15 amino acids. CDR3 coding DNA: TGTGCCAGCAGCACCGGGACAGGGGATCTAGAGACCCAGTACTTC. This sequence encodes CASSTGTGDLETQYF.

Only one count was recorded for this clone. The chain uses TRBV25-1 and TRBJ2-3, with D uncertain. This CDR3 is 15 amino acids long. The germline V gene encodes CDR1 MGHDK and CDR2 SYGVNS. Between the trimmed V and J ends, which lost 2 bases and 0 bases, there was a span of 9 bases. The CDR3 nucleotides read TGTGCCAGCAGTGAACTTCGACCTAGCACAGATACGCAGTATTTT. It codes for CASSELRPSTDTQYF.

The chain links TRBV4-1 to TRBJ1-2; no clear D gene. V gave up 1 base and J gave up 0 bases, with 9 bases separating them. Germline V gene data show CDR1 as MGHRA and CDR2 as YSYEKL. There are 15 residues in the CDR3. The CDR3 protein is CASSQGREANYGYTF. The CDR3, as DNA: TGCGCCAGCAGCCAAGGGAGGGAAGCTAACTATGGCTACACCTTC.

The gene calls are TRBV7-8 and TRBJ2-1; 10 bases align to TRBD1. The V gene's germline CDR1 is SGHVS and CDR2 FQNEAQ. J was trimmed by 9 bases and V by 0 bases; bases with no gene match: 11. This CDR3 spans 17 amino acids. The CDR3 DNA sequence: TGTGCCAGCAGCTTAGCGCCTAACGGGGGACAGGGGTCTGAGCAGTTCTTC. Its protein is CASSLAPNGGQGSEQFF.

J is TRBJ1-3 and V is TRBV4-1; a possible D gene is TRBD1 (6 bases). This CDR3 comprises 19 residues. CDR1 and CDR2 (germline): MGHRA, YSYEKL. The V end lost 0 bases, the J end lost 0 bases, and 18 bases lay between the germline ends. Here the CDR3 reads CASSQDWTVFLSSGNTIYF. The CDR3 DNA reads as TGCGCCAGCAGCCAAGATTGGACAGTCTTCCTCAGCTCTGGAAACACCATATATTTT.